These 7 T cell receptor beta chains share one sample of origin, sequenced in a study of glioma-infiltrating T cells after dendritic cell vaccination. Only in-frame clones appear in the TCRdb table, and some are missing; sequencing was by immunoSEQ multiplex PCR. In the table there are 85,000 or so clones, 85% of which are singletons. The time point is: after dendritic cell vaccination, including at tumor progression/relapse. Material: blood, obtained after dendritic cell vaccination. These receptors were collected from a human donor with glioblastoma.

The chain links TRBV4-1 to TRBJ2-1, with 9 bases fitting TRBD2. CDR1 MGHRA and CDR2 YSYEKL come from the germline V gene. With 0 bases clipped from V and 2 bases from J, the junction kept 5 bases outside the gene matches. The CDR3 length is 17 residues. This CDR3 reads CASSQEGGRVPYNEQFF. The CDR3, as DNA: TGCGCCAGCAGCCAAGAGGGCGGGAGGGTCCCCTACAATGAGCAGTTCTTC.

The chain is built from TRBV19 and TRBJ1-1; the D gene is possibly TRBD1 (6 bases). CDR3 size: 15 residues. Germline assignment: CDR1 LNHDA and CDR2 SQIVND (reference sequence). Trimming took off 2 bases at V and 7 bases at J, with 17 bases between the two ends. The chain's CDR3 is CASSILGAGADEAFF. CDR3 coding DNA: TGTGCCAGTAGTATATTAGGGGCGGGGGCTGATGAAGCTTTCTTT.

This chain uses TRBV19 with TRBJ2-1; the D is unclear. V was shortened by 1 base and J by 2 bases, with 3 bases between the two germline ends. The CDR3 contains 13 residues. Germline V gives CDR1 LNHDA, CDR2 SQIVND (reference sequence). The CDR3 protein is CASSIATYNEQFF. The CDR3 DNA follows: TGTGCCAGTAGTATAGCTACCTACAATGAGCAGTTCTTC.

This clone was seen more than once but under ten times. The CDR3 nucleotides read TGCGCCAGCAGCCAAGTCGACCTGGGACTAGCTTACGGGGAGCTGTTTTTT. The encoded protein is CASSQVDLGLAYGELFF. This chain joins TRBV4-1 and TRBJ2-2; 9 bases fit TRBD2. Unmatched junction bases numbered 10, after V lost 1 base and J lost 7 bases. The CDR3 has 17 amino acids. In germline, CDR1 is MGHRA, CDR2 YSYEKL.

The J gene is TRBJ2-5, the V gene TRBV15; 10 nucleotides line up with TRBD1. The end of the DNA aligns better with TRBJ2-7, so the J call may be wrong. The CDR3 consists of 15 residues. In germline, CDR1 is LNHNV, CDR2 YYDKDF (reference sequence). CDR3 sequence reads: CATSRERQGAYEQYF. The CDR3 DNA sequence: TGTGCCACCAGCAGAGAGCGACAGGGGGCTTACGAGCAGTACTTC.

The V and J genes are TRBV19 and TRBJ1-4; tentative D call: TRBD1 (5 bases). Between the trimmed V and J ends, which lost 4 bases and 5 bases, there was a span of 14 bases. Germline V gene sequence: CDR1 LNHDA, CDR2 SQIVND (reference sequence). The CDR3 covers 15 residues. CDR3 sequence: CASSTMTAINEKLFF. The DNA for the CDR3 is TGTGCCAGTAGTACTATGACAGCAATAAATGAAAAACTGTTTTTT.

DNA for the CDR3: TGTGCCAGCAGTGAGATAAAGGGCCCGGGGGGGACCCAGTACTTC. Protein: CASSEIKGPGGTQYF. V is TRBV2 and J is TRBJ2-5; 7 nucleotides align to TRBD2. Trimming took 3 bases from V and 7 from J; bases not matched to a gene: 11. The germline V gene encodes CDR1 SNHLY and CDR2 FYNNEI. This CDR3 region has 15 residues.